This TCR beta chain was sequenced in a study of T cells after yellow fever vaccination. This clonotype was detected only a few times. V was trimmed by 1 base and J by 8 bases, leaving 8 bases between them. Germline V CDR1 and CDR2: MGHDK, SYGVNS. The CDR3 length is 12 residues. For TCR, cDNA came from 5'RACE template switching, which added a universal primer site and UMIs. TCRdb reprocessed the 5' RACE reads via MiXCR and lists one record per CDR3 protein. In the table there are around 330,000 distinct CDR3 sequences, approximately 3.9% of which are singletons. The genes are TRBV25-1 and TRBJ1-2; possibly TRBD1 for D (6 bases). The sample in question was PBMCs, obtained on the day of the yellow fever booster vaccination. The TCR was taken from a man between 18 and 35 years old who received the YFV17D yellow fever vaccine. CDR3: CASSESGAGYTF. Here the CDR3 DNA reads TGTGCCAGCAGTGAATCAGGGGCCGGCTACACCTTC.